This T cell receptor beta chain was sequenced in a study of tumor-infiltrating lymphocytes in primary liver carcinoma. Study information: These patients were men and women whose ages were 30 to 69 years.

Study-wide points: Lower overlap was observed for tumor-adjacent and tumor-blood pairs relative to tumor region pairs.

This clonotype was seen repeatedly, ten times or more. Its matching antigen is unknown. The investigators made TCR beta cDNA from 400 to 550 ng total RNA, using a constant-region primer. Nested multiplex PCR, run for three rounds with slightly modified ARM-PCR, yielded TCR beta libraries. The two initial PCR rounds, roughly 10 cycles each, used TRBV1-TRBV30 forward and C-beta reverse primers. TCRdb processed the multiplex PCR reads anew with MiXCR; each CDR3 protein has one entry. The table includes some 87,000 distinct CDR3 sequences, less than 70% detected once. Trimming shortened V by 5 bases and J by 2 bases, and 10 bases separated the two germline ends. The CDR3 covers 12 residues. CDR1 and CDR2 from the germline V gene are SQVTM and ANQGSEA. DNA and RNA were both co-extracted from about 19-30 mg of bulk tissue that had not been sorted.

This rearrangement joins TRBV29-1 to TRBJ2-7; D possibly corresponds to TRBD1 (5 bases). This clonotype was sampled from a man in his forties or fifties with primary liver carcinoma and hepatitis B virus infection. What was sequenced was tumor-adjacent normal liver tissue. The CDR3 nucleotides are TGCAGCGTTAATAGGGGCACCTACGAGCAGTACTTC. It encodes CSVNRGTYEQYF.